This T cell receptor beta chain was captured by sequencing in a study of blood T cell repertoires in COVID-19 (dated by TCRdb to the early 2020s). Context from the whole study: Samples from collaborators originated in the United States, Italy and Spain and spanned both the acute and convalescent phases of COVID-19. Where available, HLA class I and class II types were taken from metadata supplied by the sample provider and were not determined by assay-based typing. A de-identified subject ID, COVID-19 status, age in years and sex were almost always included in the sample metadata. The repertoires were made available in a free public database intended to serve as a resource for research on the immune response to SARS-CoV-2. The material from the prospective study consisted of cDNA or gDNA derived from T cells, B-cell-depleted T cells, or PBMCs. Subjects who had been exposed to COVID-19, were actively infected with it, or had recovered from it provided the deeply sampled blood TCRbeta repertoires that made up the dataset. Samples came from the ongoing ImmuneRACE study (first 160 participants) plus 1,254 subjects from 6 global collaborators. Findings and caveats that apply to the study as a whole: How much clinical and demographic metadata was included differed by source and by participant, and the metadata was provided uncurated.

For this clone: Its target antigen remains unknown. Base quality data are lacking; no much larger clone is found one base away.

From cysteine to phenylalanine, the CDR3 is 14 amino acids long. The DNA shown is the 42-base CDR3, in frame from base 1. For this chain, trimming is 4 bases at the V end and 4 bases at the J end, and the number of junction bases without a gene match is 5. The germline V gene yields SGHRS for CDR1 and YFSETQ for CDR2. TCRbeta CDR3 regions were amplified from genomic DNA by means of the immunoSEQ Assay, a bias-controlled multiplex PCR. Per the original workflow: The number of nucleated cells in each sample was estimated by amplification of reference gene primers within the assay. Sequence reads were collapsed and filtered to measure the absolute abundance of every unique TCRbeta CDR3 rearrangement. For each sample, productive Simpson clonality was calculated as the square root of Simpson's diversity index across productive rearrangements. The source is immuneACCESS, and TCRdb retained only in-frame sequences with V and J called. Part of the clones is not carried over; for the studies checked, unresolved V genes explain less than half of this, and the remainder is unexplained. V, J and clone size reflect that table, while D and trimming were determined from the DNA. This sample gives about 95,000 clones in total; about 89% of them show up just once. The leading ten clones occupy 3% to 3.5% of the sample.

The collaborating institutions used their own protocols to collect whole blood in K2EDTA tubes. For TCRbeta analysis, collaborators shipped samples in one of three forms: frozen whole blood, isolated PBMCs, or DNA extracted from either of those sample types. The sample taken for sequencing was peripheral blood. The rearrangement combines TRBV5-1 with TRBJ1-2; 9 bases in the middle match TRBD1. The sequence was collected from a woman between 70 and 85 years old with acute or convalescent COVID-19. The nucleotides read TGCGCCAGCAGCGATATACAGGGGGCCTATGGCTACACCTTC. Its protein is CASSDIQGAYGYTF.